The rows below give T cell receptor beta chains drawn from one sample of a study of blood T cell repertoires in COVID-19. Some clones are missing from TCRdb's copy, which holds only in-frame ones; the method was immunoSEQ multiplex PCR. The sample lists roughly 67,000 clones; 84% were seen once. What was sequenced was peripheral blood. The receptors were sampled from a man aged 45-60 years with active COVID-19. CDR3s include the opening cysteine and the closing phenylalanine or tryptophan. A D gene is named only where the DNA matches it firmly. Expanded clones are given a class, and other clones once, few, many or no size at all.

d_call j_call v_call clone_size cdr3_nt cdr3_aa
NA TRBJ1-2 TRBV11-2 NA TGTGCCAGCAGCTTAGGCGGAACTTCGGGAGGCTACACCTTC CASSLGGTSGGYTF
TRBD2 TRBJ2-1 TRBV10-2 NA TGCGCCCTACTGCGGGGGAATGAGCAGTTCTTC CALLRGNEQFF
TRBD1 TRBJ1-4 TRBV4-1 few TGCGCCAGCAGCCCATGGACAGGGACGAATGAAAAACTGTTTTTT CASSPWTGTNEKLFF
NA TRBJ1-2 TRBV30 NA TGTGCCTGGAGCCTAAGACAGGATGGTGGCTACACCTTC CAWSLRQDGGYTF
NA TRBJ1-5 TRBV6-5 NA TGTGCCACCGGAACGGGGGATCAGCCCCAGCATTTT CATGTGDQPQHF
NA TRBJ2-7 TRBV29-1 NA TGCAGCGTTGAGAGCCCTGATGGAGGGTCCTACGAGCAGTACTTC CSVESPDGGSYEQYF
TRBD2 TRBJ2-3 TRBV10-3 NA TGTGCCATCAGTGGGACTAGCGGGAGTCCAAACACAGATACGCAGTATTTT CAISGTSGSPNTDTQYF
TRBD2 TRBJ2-7 TRBV7-2 NA TGTGCCAGCAGCTCGAGGGCGGGGGGAGAGCAGTACTTC CASSSRAGGEQYF
TRBD2 TRBJ2-3 TRBV15 NA TGTGCCACCAGCAGTCCCAGGACTAGCGGGAGGGCCAGGGATACGCAGTATTTT CATSSPRTSGRARDTQYF
TRBD1 TRBJ1-6 TRBV12-3/TRBV12-4 large TGTGCCAGCAGGCGGACAGGGGAGTCACCCCTCCACTTT CASRRTGESPLHF
TRBD2 TRBJ2-1 TRBV7-9 NA TGTGCCAGCAGCTTAGCAGGCGGGAGGGCCAGGGATGAGCAGTTCTTC CASSLAGGRARDEQFF
TRBD1 TRBJ1-6 TRBV6-6 NA TGTGCCAGCAGTCCAGGGGGCTTCTATAATTCACCCCTCCACTTT CASSPGGFYNSPLHF
TRBD1 TRBJ2-6 TRBV2 NA TGTGCCAGCAGTGGTCTTGCCGGGACAGAATTCTCTGGGGCCAACGTCCTGACTTTC CASSGLAGTEFSGANVLTF
TRBD2 TRBJ2-7 TRBV3-1/TRBV3-2 NA TGTGCCAGCAGCCAAGGGAGCGGGACCGCCTACGAGCAGTACTTC CASSQGSGTAYEQYF
NA TRBJ1-4 TRBV12-3/TRBV12-4 NA TGTGCCAGCGCCGGAGAGGATGAAAAACTGTTTTTT CASAGEDEKLFF
NA TRBJ1-1 TRBV19 medium-sized TGTGCCAGTAGTATAGGCGGTCTGAACACTGAAGCTTTCTTT CASSIGGLNTEAFF
NA TRBJ1-2 TRBV9 NA TGTGCCAGCAGCGTAGGCGGGGGTACGGATGGCTACACCTTC CASSVGGGTDGYTF
NA TRBJ1-2 TRBV4-1 NA TGCGCCAGCAGCCAAGATCCATCTAACTATGGCTTACAAGGATCTAACTATGGCTACACCTTC CASSQDPSNYGLQGSNYGYTF
NA TRBJ1-6 TRBV6-5 few TGTGCCAGCAGTTACCAACCCGGGGATACGTATTCACCCCTCCACTTT CASSYQPGDTYSPLHF
NA TRBJ1-4 TRBV15 NA TGTGCCACCAGCAGAGCCCCCGAGGGACACGCAGGAGGGTTTTTT CATSRAPEGHAGGFF
NA TRBJ1-1 TRBV18 NA TGTGCCAGCTCACCCCGACAGACAACTGAAGCTTTCTTT CASSPRQTTEAFF
NA TRBJ1-2 TRBV9 NA TGTGCCAGCGGGGGCCCTAACTATGGCTACACCTTC CASGGPNYGYTF
NA TRBJ1-1 TRBV4-1 NA TGCGCCAGCAGCCAACCGGGGTACACTGAAGCTTTCTTT CASSQPGYTEAFF
NA TRBJ2-7 TRBV25-1 NA TGTGCCAGTTCGGACAGCTCCTACGAGCAGTACTTC CASSDSSYEQYF
NA TRBJ2-3 TRBV6-1 NA TGTGCCAGCAGTGAAGGGGAGCGAGATACGCAGTATTTT CASSEGERDTQYF